What follows are 25 T cell receptor beta chains derived from one specimen sequenced in a study of regulatory T cells in long-lasting Graves disease listed by TCRdb under 2021. Library preparation used multiplex PCR. Instrument used: Illumina HiSeq 4000. iRepertoire HTBI primers and Arm-PCR amplification of CDR3 regions were used to construct TCR beta libraries. The public reads were run again by TCRdb, first through fastp at Q25 and then through MiXCR, and only productive beta chains were kept. Entries are consolidated by CDR3 protein sequence, retaining the most common genes and DNA. In all, the sample holds 400,000 to 500,000 distinct CDR3 sequences, and about a sixth of those were seen once. About a quarter of the sample is held by the ten biggest clonotypes. The sample's time point label is to be understood as: newly diagnosed GD, antithyroid drugs for less than 3 months. For both TCR sequencing and RNA sequencing, RNA was extracted from PBMCs using TRIzol.

The same specimen was also included in a second study, on T cells in Graves' hyperthyroidism and ophthalmopathy.

Sequencing was performed on peripheral blood mononuclear cells (PBMCs), taken at new diagnosis, from a patient treated with antithyroid drugs. The receptors stem from a woman aged 18-29 years with Graves disease. Donor details come from another sample of the same person, matched by shared clones.

This clonotype was detected many times. The rearrangement joins TRBV5-5 to TRBJ2-7, with 8 bases fitting TRBD2. V lost 0 bases, J lost 7 bases, and 6 bases stayed unmatched. The CDR3 runs 14 residues. The germline V gene has CDR1 SGHKS and CDR2 YYEKEE (reference sequence). CDR3 sequence reads: CASSLEGAGVEQYF. CDR3 nucleotides: TGTGCCAGCAGCTTGGAAGGAGCGGGAGTTGAGCAGTACTTC.

There are many counts of this clonotype. The rearrangement joins TRBV28 to TRBJ1-2; D is uncertain. Germline CDR1 is MDHEN and CDR2 is SYDVKM. Trimming shortened V by 3 bases and J by 5 bases, and 10 bases separated the two germline ends. The CDR3 consists of 13 residues. CDR3 protein: CASSLFPGYGYTF. CDR3 coding DNA: TGTGCCAGCAGTTTGTTCCCAGGATATGGCTACACCTTC.

The chain links TRBV9 to TRBJ2-5, with 11 bases aligning to TRBD1. This CDR3 is 16 amino acids long. V lost 4 bases to trimming and J lost 5 bases; unmatched junction nucleotides: 10. Germline V lookup: CDR1 SGDLS, CDR2 YYNGEE. CDR3 bases: TGTGCCAGCAGCTTCCCGGGACAGGGGGTGGCGGAGACCCAGTACTTC. It encodes CASSFPGQGVAETQYF.

The V gene is TRBV18, the J gene TRBJ1-2; D unclear. The V end was cut by 8 bases, the J end by 1 base, with 17 bases between. From germline, CDR1 is KGHSH and CDR2 LQKENI. The CDR3 loop spans 15 amino acids. The CDR3 loop reads CASRPRGGDNYGYTF. The CDR3 DNA reads as TGTGCCAGCCGACCCCGAGGAGGAGATAACTATGGCTACACCTTC.

The rearrangement links TRBV7-9 to TRBJ2-5; TRBD1 or TRBD2 may be the D gene (5 bases each). The germline CDR1 and CDR2 sequences are SEHNR and FQNEAQ (reference sequence). The CDR3 is 18 amino acids. V was trimmed by 5 bases and J by 2 bases, leaving 24 bases between them. The CDR3 DNA is TGTGCCAGCAGCCCAGGGACGGGGAAGATGGGGTTACAAGAGACCCAGTACTTC. Protein product: CASSPGTGKMGLQETQYF.

Concerning this clonotype itself: This may stem from a read error, because a much larger clone lies one nucleotide away. This rearrangement joins TRBV27 to TRBJ2-1; 11 bases agree with TRBD1. In germline, CDR1 is MNHEY, CDR2 SMNVEV (reference sequence). This CDR3 spans 15 amino acids. J lost 10 bases, V lost 2 bases, and 7 bases had no gene match. CDR3 nucleotide sequence: TGTGCCAGCAGTTTAGGACAGGGGGCCTCCTACGAGCAGTTCTTC. Protein: CASSLGQGASYEQFF.

This clonotype was seen a few times. This chain joins TRBV4-1 and TRBJ2-3; 7 nucleotides line up with TRBD2. The CDR3 loop spans 16 amino acids. The germline V gene has CDR1 MGHRA and CDR2 YSYEKL. V shed 2 bases, J shed 0 bases, and the junction held 5 bases outside the gene matches. CDR3 region: CASSQPQRGSTDTQYF. The CDR3 DNA is TGCGCCAGCAGCCAACCCCAGCGGGGCAGCACAGATACGCAGTATTTT.

This clonotype was counted ten times or more. The chain links TRBV29-1 to TRBJ1-1; D is unresolved. V lost 4 bases, J lost 6 bases, and 9 bases lay in between. The CDR3 spans 11 residues. CDR1 and CDR2 from the germline V gene are SQVTM and ANQGSEA. The CDR3 coding sequence is TGCAGCGTTGGGACCCGCGCTGAAGCTTTCTTT. Translation gives CSVGTRAEAFF.

The rearrangement uses TRBV11-2 and TRBJ2-3; possible D gene TRBD1, 6 bases. The germline V gene encodes CDR1 SGHAT and CDR2 FQNNGV. CDR3 length: 15 amino acids. Trimming removed 5 bases from V and 2 bases from J, with 14 bases in between. The CDR3 sequence: CASSPQQGPTDTQYF. The CDR3 nucleotides read TGTGCCAGCAGCCCCCAACAGGGCCCCACAGATACGCAGTATTTT.

The chain uses TRBV7-2 and TRBJ2-7; 7 positions match TRBD2. From germline, CDR1 is SGHTA and CDR2 FQGNSA. This CDR3 has 13 amino acids. V lost 8 bases to trimming and J lost 4 bases; unmatched junction nucleotides: 8. This CDR3 is CASLKRDGYEQYF. CDR3 nucleotide sequence: TGTGCCAGCCTCAAGCGGGACGGATACGAGCAGTACTTC.

This clonotype was detected many times. The chain couples TRBV28 to TRBJ1-5, with D perhaps matching TRBD1 (6 bases). The germline gives CDR1 MDHEN, CDR2 SYDVKM. The CDR3 sequence is 14 residues long. Trimming cost V 6 bases and J 7 bases, with 16 bases left between them. The CDR3 spells CASSSPGDQQPQHF. CDR3 coding DNA: TGTGCCAGCAGCTCCCCAGGGGATCAACAGCCCCAGCATTTT.

This chain links TRBV6-2 or TRBV6-3 with TRBJ2-2, with 7 positions matching TRBD1. This CDR3 is built from 15 residues. Looked up from germline, CDR1 is MNHEY and CDR2 is SVGEGT. The trim removed 10 bases at V and 2 bases at J, leaving 10 bases unmatched. CDR3 DNA: TGTGCCACCTCGACAGGGAACTTTAACACCGGGGAGCTGTTTTTT. Protein: CATSTGNFNTGELFF.

In the case of this clonotype: Being one base from a much bigger clone, this may be a read error. The rearrangement uses TRBV6-2 or TRBV6-3 and TRBJ1-1; a possible D gene is TRBD1 (6 bases). Per germline, CDR1 MNHEY and CDR2 SVGEGT. The CDR3 has 16 amino acids. CDR3 sequence: CASSYPGQGKNAEAFF. DNA of the CDR3: TGTGCCAGCAGCTACCCGGGACAAGGAAAGAACGCTGAAGCTTTCTTT.

This clonotype was observed a few times. V gene TRBV3-1 combines with J gene TRBJ2-1; the D gene is possibly TRBD2 (5 bases). Trimming took 4 bases from V and 8 from J, leaving 12 bases between them. Germline V lookup: CDR1 LGHDT, CDR2 YNNKEL (reference sequence). This CDR3 spans 13 amino acids. The CDR3 bases are TGTGCCAGCAGCCCCATCACTAGGGATGAGCAGTTCTTC. Translated, it gives CASSPITRDEQFF.

The chain uses TRBV4-2 and TRBJ2-3; D uncertain. Germline lookup yields CDR1 LGHNA and CDR2 YNFKEQ. V was trimmed by 0 bases and J by 2 bases, leaving 6 bases between them. The CDR3 sequence is 14 residues long. The CDR3 DNA reads as TGTGCCAGCAGCCAAGATCTGACCACAGATACGCAGTATTTT. Translation: CASSQDLTTDTQYF.

This clonotype has a count of ten or more. V and J are TRBV28 and TRBJ1-1; the D is unclear. Per germline, CDR1 MDHEN and CDR2 SYDVKM. The CDR3 has 13 residues. Trimming took 3 bases from V and 4 from J, leaving 9 bases between them. The CDR3 coding sequence is TGTGCCAGCAGTTTGGGAGTACTCACTGAAGCTTTCTTT. Its protein product is CASSLGVLTEAFF.

This clonotype showed up just a few times. This clone may be a read error of a much larger clone one base away. The J gene is TRBJ1-1, the V gene TRBV28; D gene uncertain. Germline assignment: CDR1 MDHEN and CDR2 SYDVKM. The CDR3 has 16 residues. In DNA form, the CDR3 reads TGTGCCAGCAGTCGTCCAATAGGCCTTATGAACACTGTAGCTTTCTTT. It codes for CASSRPIGLMNTVAFF.

V and J are TRBV20-1 and TRBJ2-1, with 10 bases lining up with TRBD2. Trimming cost V 3 bases and J 7 bases; bases outside gene matches: 9. Looked up from germline, CDR1 is DFQATT and CDR2 is SNEGSKA (reference sequence). The CDR3 extends over 15 amino acids. The CDR3 DNA follows: TGCAGTGCTAGTCGGCTAGCGGGAGTGATTAATGAGCAGTTCTTC. Protein sequence: CSASRLAGVINEQFF.

The chain combines TRBV5-1 with TRBJ1-2; 7 bases are shared with TRBD1. Germline assignment: CDR1 SGHRS and CDR2 YFSETQ. J lost 8 bases, V lost 0 bases, and 16 bases had no gene match. The length of the CDR3 is 17 residues. CDR3 sequence reads: CASSLASSRQGFRGYTF. The CDR3 nucleotides are TGCGCCAGCAGCTTGGCCAGTTCCCGACAGGGCTTCCGAGGCTACACCTTC. Full variable domain (outside the CDR3, taken from reference TRBV5-1 and TRBJ1-2): KAGVTQTPRYLIKTRGQQVTLSCSPISGHRSVSWYQQTPGQGLQFLFEYFSETQRNKGNFPGRFSGRQFSNSRSEMNVSTLELGDSALYLCASSLASSRQGFRGYTFGSGTRLTVV.

This clonotype showed up many times. This chain links TRBV7-6 with TRBJ1-1; TRBD1 aligns across 8 bases. The trim removed 5 bases at V and 1 base at J, leaving 3 bases unmatched. The CDR3 sequence is 14 residues long. Germline CDR1 and CDR2: SGHVS and FNYEAQ. The CDR3 loop is CASSPTGANTEAFF. The CDR3 nucleotides are TGTGCCAGCAGCCCGACAGGGGCGAACACTGAAGCTTTCTTT. Full variable domain (missing parts from reference TRBV7-6 and TRBJ1-1): GAGVSQSPRYKVTKRGQDVALRCDPISGHVSLYWYRQALGQGPEFLTYFNYEAQQDKSGLPNDRFSAERPEGSISTLTIQRTEQRDSAMYRCASSPTGANTEAFFGQGTRLTVV.

This clonotype was counted only a few times. The J gene is TRBJ2-2, the V gene TRBV28, with D possibly matching TRBD2 (5 bases). CDR3 length: 15 amino acids. CDR1 MDHEN and CDR2 SYDVKM come from the germline V gene. Trimming pared 6 bases from V and 1 base from J, leaving 12 bases between. CDR3 DNA: TGTGCCAGCAGAAAGGTGGCGGGGAACACCGGGGAGCTGTTTTTT. Encoded protein: CASRKVAGNTGELFF.

This clonotype was seen repeatedly, ten times or more. The chain is built from TRBV28 and TRBJ2-7, with TRBD2 matching 7 bases. Germline V gene sequence: CDR1 MDHEN, CDR2 SYDVKM. With V trimmed by 6 bases and J by 0 bases, 5 bases remained unmatched. The CDR3 has 14 amino acids. The CDR3 protein is CASRPLASSYEQYF. The CDR3 DNA reads TGTGCCAGCAGACCACTAGCGTCCTCCTACGAGCAGTACTTC.

Only a few counts were recorded for this clonotype. The J gene is TRBJ1-1, the V gene TRBV5-1, with TRBD1 matching over 9 bases. Per the germline V gene, CDR1 is SGHRS and CDR2 is YFSETQ. The V gene end was trimmed by 3 bases and the J gene end by 11 bases; junction bases not matched to a gene: 5. The CDR3 is 12 amino acids. CDR3 residues: CASSWGQGGAFF. CDR3 DNA: TGCGCCAGCAGCTGGGGACAGGGTGGGGCTTTCTTT. Full variable domain (remainder filled in from reference TRBV5-1 and TRBJ1-1): KAGVTQTPRYLIKTRGQQVTLSCSPISGHRSVSWYQQTPGQGLQFLFEYFSETQRNKGNFPGRFSGRQFSNSRSEMNVSTLELGDSALYLCASSWGQGGAFFGQGTRLTVV.

This clonotype was counted at least ten times. The chain is built from TRBV28 and TRBJ1-2; D not resolved. CDR1 and CDR2 (germline): MDHEN, SYDVKM. CDR3 size: 14 residues. The V end lost 4 bases, the J end lost 4 bases, and 13 bases lay between the germline ends. CDR3 region: CASSSQEAGYGYTF. The CDR3 DNA reads TGTGCCAGCAGTTCCCAGGAAGCGGGCTATGGCTACACCTTC.

The chain is built from TRBV19 and TRBJ2-1; 8 nucleotides line up with TRBD1. V shed 3 bases and J 4 bases; nucleotides not matched to a gene: 5. The germline V gene encodes CDR1 LNHDA and CDR2 SQIVND (reference sequence). The CDR3 loop spans 15 amino acids. The CDR3, as DNA: TGTGCCAGTAGTATGAAGGGACAGGCTTACAATGAGCAGTTCTTC. This translates into CASSMKGQAYNEQFF.